This T cell receptor (beta chain) is from a study of cytomegalovirus exposure and HLA in healthy donors. General study results and limits: Highly shared variants forming one cluster were likely a sequencing artifact.

For this clone: Its antigen is as yet unknown.

V lost 0 bases and J lost 1, with 5 bases in between. This CDR3 comprises 14 residues. In germline, CDR1 is SGHKS, CDR2 YYEKEE (reference sequence). 60 Vbeta and 13 Jbeta primers were used in PCR. Repertoires were generated with immunoSEQ multiplex PCR, while TCRdb's copy carries only in-frame clones and drops some. The table includes 75,000 to 100,000 clones, 60% to 85% detected once. The sample consisted of PBMCs. This rearrangement joins TRBV5-5 to TRBJ1-3; D is undetermined. The sequence derives from a man aged 60 to 69 in good health and CMV-seropositive. The CDR3 reads CASSLGSSGNTIYF. CDR3 bases: TGTGCCAGCAGCTTGGGGAGTTCTGGAAACACCATATATTTT.